The 12 T cell receptor beta chains below were found in one sample sequenced in a study of response to subunit inactivated influenza vaccine. TCRdb fed the RT-PCR reads into MiXCR, producing one record per CDR3 protein. Of hundreds of thousands of distinct CDR3 sequences listed, roughly 20% are singletons. This specimen consisted of PBMCs from blood, obtained 5 days after vaccination. These receptors originate from a man in his fifties or sixties who received an inactivated influenza vaccine.

This clonotype appeared a few times. The gene calls are TRBV10-3 and TRBJ2-3, with a tentative D call TRBD1 (5 bases). The ends were cut back, 6 bases at V and 2 bases at J, with 12 bases in the middle. The CDR3 length is 14 residues. Germline values: CDR1 ENHRY, CDR2 SYGVKD. CDR3 residues: CAIRGHSDTDTQYF. The CDR3 DNA follows: TGTGCCATCAGAGGACATTCTGACACAGATACGCAGTATTTT.

The CDR3 loop is CASSESGLALDNEQFF. For the CDR3, the DNA is TGTGCCAGCAGTGAATCGGGACTAGCTTTGGACAATGAGCAGTTCTTC. This sequence joins TRBV25-1 and TRBJ2-1; TRBD2 matches at 9 bases. Germline V gene data show CDR1 as MGHDK and CDR2 as SYGVNS. The CDR3 consists of 16 residues. V dropped 1 base and J dropped 5; count of bases not matched to a gene: 6.

The gene calls are TRBV7-8 and TRBJ2-1; 10 nucleotides match TRBD2. Germline V gene sequence: CDR1 SGHVS, CDR2 FQNEAQ. CDR3 length equals 16 residues. The V segment lost 1 base and the J segment 10 bases; nucleotides outside the gene matches: 10. The CDR3 region is CASSLGTGLAAVEQFF. The CDR3 bases are TGTGCCAGCAGCTTAGGAACTGGACTAGCGGCGGTCGAGCAGTTCTTC. Based on the CDR3 plus reference TRBV7-8 and TRBJ2-1, the full variable domain is GAGVSQSPRYKVAKRGQDVALRCDPISGHVSLFWYQQALGQGPEFLTYFQNEAQLDKSGLPSDRFFAERPEGSVSTLKIQRTQQEDSAVYLCASSLGTGLAAVEQFFGPGTRLTVL.

This sequence joins TRBV20-1 and TRBJ2-5; D possibly uses TRBD1 or TRBD2 (5 bases each). The CDR3 loop spans 19 amino acids. Germline V gene lookup returns CDR1 DFQATT and CDR2 SNEGSKA (reference sequence). V was cut by 0 bases and J by 2 bases, with 25 bases left in between. The CDR3 DNA reads TGCAGTGCTAGAGATTGGGGCAGGGACGGGGATTGGGCGCAAGAGACCCAGTACTTC. Protein product: CSARDWGRDGDWAQETQYF.

The J gene is TRBJ2-7, the V gene TRBV21-1; the table's TRBD1 call for D was not verified on the DNA. TRBV21-1 is termed a pseudogene. The length of the CDR3 is 17 residues. The CDR3 region is CASSNRGPQNYYYEQYF. The CDR3 bases are TGTGCCAGCAGCAATAGGGGCCCCCAAAACTACTACTACGAGCAGTACTTC.

The CDR3 loop is CSVEVRTDTQYF. The CDR3 coding sequence is TGCAGCGTTGAAGTCCGGACAGATACGCAGTATTTT. The J gene is TRBJ2-3, the V gene TRBV29-1; D is ambiguous. The germline gives CDR1 SQVTM, CDR2 ANQGSEA. V shed 1 base and J shed 3 bases, with 5 bases lying between them. CDR3 size: 12 residues.

The chain recombines TRBV28 with TRBJ2-2; unclear D gene. The ends were cut back, 7 bases at V and 3 bases at J, with 6 bases in the middle. Germline CDR1 MDHEN, CDR2 SYDVKM. This CDR3 region has 12 residues. CDR3 sequence reads: CASTMYTGELFF. In DNA, the CDR3 is TGTGCCAGCACCATGTACACCGGGGAGCTGTTTTTT.

CDR3 region: CAISDGRGKGNTEAFF. The CDR3 DNA is TGTGCCATCAGTGACGGTAGGGGGAAAGGGAACACTGAAGCTTTCTTT. The V call is TRBV10-3, the J call TRBJ1-1; D possibly corresponds to TRBD1 (6 bases). The V gene's germline CDR1 is ENHRY and CDR2 SYGVKD. The CDR3 is 16 amino acids. The V end lost 3 bases, the J end lost 1 base, and 15 bases lay between the germline ends.

This clonotype has more than one count but fewer than ten. V is TRBV7-9 and J is TRBJ2-1; no reliable D call. Germline CDR1 and CDR2: SEHNR and FQNEAQ (reference sequence). The V and J ends lost 1 base and 10 bases respectively, with 14 bases between them. The CDR3 contains 14 residues. The CDR3 loop reads CASSLVGLGNEQFF. Here the CDR3 DNA reads TGTGCCAGCAGCTTAGTAGGGCTGGGGAACGAGCAGTTCTTC.

The CDR3, as DNA: TGCGCCAGCAGCGAAGGGACAGGGGGCCCCTTGTACCAAGAGACCCAGTACTTC. The encoded protein is CASSEGTGGPLYQETQYF. The chain is built from TRBV10-1 and TRBJ2-5; 12 positions agree with TRBD1. Germline V lookup: CDR1 WNHNN, CDR2 SYGVQD (reference sequence). Germline trimming cut 6 bases from V and 0 bases from J; bases unmatched to any gene: 11. This CDR3 region has 18 residues.

CDR3 in DNA: TGTGCCAGCAGTTACGCTAGCGAATACACCGGGGAGCTGTTTTTT. It encodes CASSYASEYTGELFF. V and J are TRBV6-5 and TRBJ2-2; D perhaps matches TRBD2 (6 bases). Germline lookup yields CDR1 MNHEY and CDR2 SVGAGI. The CDR3 extends over 15 amino acids. Deletions cut 2 bases from V and 3 bases from J, with 10 bases between.

J is TRBJ1-1 and V is TRBV20-1, with D possibly being TRBD1 (5 bases). Trimming took 6 bases from V and 3 from J, leaving 17 bases between them. Germline V gene lookup returns CDR1 DFQATT and CDR2 SNEGSKA (reference sequence). The CDR3 runs to 14 residues. The CDR3 region is CSALVLKGYTEAFF. CDR3 bases: TGCAGTGCCCTAGTCCTCAAGGGGTACACTGAAGCTTTCTTT.